This TCR beta chain was recovered during a study of naive and memory T cell subsets. Cells stained for CD3, CD4, CD8, CD45RA and CD27 were sorted into four subsets. Germline loops: CDR1 DFQATT, CDR2 SNEGSKA (reference sequence). V lost 0 bases to trimming and J lost 9 bases, with 12 bases between them. This CDR3 has 13 residues. An equimolar mix of two oligonucleotides served as the beta constant-region primer for TRBC1 and TRBC2. The cDNA 3' end received a ligated single-stranded oligonucleotide carrying the SP2 primer and a 12-nucleotide UMI. MiXCR was run by TCRdb on the UMI-ligation and nested PCR reads, yielding one entry per CDR3 protein. The sample lists about 85,000 distinct CDR3 sequences; about 12% were seen once.

This clonotype originated in a human donor in good health. The rearrangement joins TRBV20-1 to TRBJ1-5; D call uncertain. Sequenced input: central memory CD4+ T cells from blood. This CDR3 is CSARDARQSPQHF. CDR3 coding DNA: TGCAGTGCTAGAGACGCCAGGCAATCGCCCCAGCATTTT.